This T cell receptor (beta chain) derives from a study of blood T cells in healthy people across ages. The study drew donors from healthy Caucasian individuals in Russia aged 6 to 90. Each sample gave at least 7 million isolated PBMCs. The germline V gene has CDR1 ENHRY and CDR2 SYGVKD. With V trimmed by 2 bases and J by 7 bases, 6 bases remained unmatched. The CDR3 extends over 16 amino acids. Turning to this clonotype: Its specificity is not known.

Study results and limitations: In long-lived donors, naive CD4+ cell counts and diversity exceeded those of aged donors. PBMC samples, being unsorted, prevented any conclusive comparison of naive and antigen-experienced cells.

Using a J-beta primer mix together with a sample-barcoded 5' primer, a second PCR was run for roughly 6 to 12 cycles. Each CDR3 protein gets one entry after TCRdb re-called the 5' RACE reads with MiXCR. The sample includes about a million distinct CDR3 sequences, roughly two fifths of them seen just once. The rearrangement uses TRBV10-3 and TRBJ2-1; 12 nucleotides agree with TRBD2. The sequenced sample consisted of blood. This receptor was taken from a man between 18 and 29 years old in good health. The DNA for the CDR3 is TGTGCCATCAGTGAGACAACTAGCGGGGGGATGAATGAGCAGTTCTTC. It is translated as CAISETTSGGMNEQFF.